One sample yielded the 22 T cell receptor beta chains listed below, sequenced in a study of sequential checkpoint blockade in melanoma. Produced via immunoSEQ multiplex PCR; TCRdb's table is partial and in-frame only. The sample records about 5,100 clones, 30% to 35% being singletons. The sample's treatment: randomized to nivolumab then ipilimumab (arm A) or the reverse (arm B). The specimen comprised tumor tissue (inferred from file names), sampled from a patient given nivolumab and ipilimumab in sequence. These receptors all stem from a human donor with melanoma.

This clone was counted between two and nine times. This rearrangement joins TRBV9 to TRBJ1-1, with D hard to call. From germline, CDR1 is SGDLS and CDR2 YYNGEE. The CDR3 has 13 residues. The V end was cut by 0 bases, the J end by 4 bases, with 7 bases between. In DNA form, the CDR3 reads TGTGCCAGCAGCGTAGCGCTGCTCACTGAAGCTTTCTTT. Residues: CASSVALLTEAFF. The entire variable domain, with the rest obtained from reference TRBV9 and TRBJ1-1, is as follows: DSGVTQTPKHLITATGQRVTLRCSPRSGDLSVYWYQQSLDQGLQFLIQYYNGEERAKGNILERFSAQQFPDLHSELNLSSLELGDSALYFCASSVALLTEAFFGQGTRLTVV.

The chain recombines TRBV6-8 with TRBJ1-5; 7 bases map to TRBD1. This CDR3 is built from 16 residues. Per germline, CDR1 MNHGY and CDR2 SAAAGT. V was clipped by 5 bases and J by 6 bases; unmatched bases: 13. The CDR3 here is CASSGPAGGLPQPQHF. The CDR3 DNA reads as TGTGCCAGCAGTGGGCCGGCAGGGGGGTTACCTCAGCCCCAGCATTTT.

The genes are TRBV5-1 and TRBJ2-2; 9 nucleotides line up with TRBD2. The CDR3 has 19 amino acids. Germline CDR1 is SGHRS and CDR2 is YFSETQ. The V and J ends lost 3 bases and 7 bases, in that order; junction bases with no gene match: 19. CDR3 DNA: TGCGCCAGCAGCTCGGAAGTCCCGGGACTAGCACGTCCCATCGGGGAGCTGTTTTTT. Protein: CASSSEVPGLARPIGELFF.

This chain links TRBV6-8 with TRBJ1-4; D remains unclear. V lost 6 bases to trimming and J lost 7 bases, with 9 bases between them. The CDR3 sequence is 12 residues long. CDR1 is MNHGY and CDR2 is SAAAGT in the germline V gene. The CDR3 sequence is CASRSTGEKLFF. The CDR3 coding sequence is TGTGCCAGCAGAAGTACCGGTGAAAAACTGTTTTTT.

The rearrangement uses TRBV28 and TRBJ2-1, with TRBD2 matching 7 bases. The CDR3 loop spans 15 amino acids. V gave up 3 bases and J gave up 1 base; unmatched junction bases: 3. CDR1 is MDHEN, CDR2 SYDVKM, per germline. The DNA for the CDR3 is TGTGCCAGCAGTTTCACCGGGAGGTCCTACAATGAGCAGTTCTTC. It codes for CASSFTGRSYNEQFF.

The rearrangement joins TRBV19 to TRBJ1-2; tentative D call: TRBD1 (6 bases). V shed 4 bases and J shed 3 bases, with 15 bases lying between them. There are 15 residues in the CDR3. Germline-derived CDR1 and CDR2 are LNHDA and SQIVND (reference sequence). This chain's CDR3 is CASSTSLGGHYGYTF. Written as DNA, the CDR3 is TGTGCCAGTAGTACCTCCCTGGGGGGGCACTATGGCTACACCTTC.

Only a few counts were recorded for this clone. The chain has TRBV6-8 and TRBJ1-5; 7 nucleotides match TRBD1. The V gene's germline CDR1 is MNHGY and CDR2 SAAAGT. Unmatched junction bases numbered 6, after V lost 7 bases and J lost 3 bases. This CDR3 spans 14 amino acids. The CDR3 sequence: CASKGTDHNQPQHF. Here the CDR3 DNA reads TGTGCCAGCAAGGGGACAGACCACAATCAGCCCCAGCATTTT.

The V gene is TRBV30, the J gene TRBJ1-1; perhaps TRBD1 as D (5 bases). Trimming took off 3 bases at V and 5 bases at J, with 25 bases between the two ends. The CDR3 is 17 amino acids. Germline V gene data show CDR1 as GTSNPN and CDR2 as SVGIG (reference sequence). The CDR3 coding sequence is TGTGCCTGGAGAACCGGGGCCGACAGCCTGGCTGTTACTGAAGCTTTCTTT. Residues: CAWRTGADSLAVTEAFF. The full variable domain, completed using reference TRBV30 and TRBJ1-1, is SQTIHQWPATLVQPVGSPLSLECTVEGTSNPNLYWYRQAAGRGLQLLFYSVGIGQISSEVPQNLSASRPQDRQFILSSKKLLLSDSGFYLCAWRTGADSLAVTEAFFGQGTRLTVV.

This clone is categorized as medium-sized. V is TRBV28 and J is TRBJ2-7, with 9 positions matching TRBD1. The CDR3 contains 14 residues. With V trimmed by 3 bases and J by 5 bases, 5 bases remained unmatched. Germline assignment: CDR1 MDHEN and CDR2 SYDVKM. This CDR3 is CASSLDRGANEQYF. The CDR3 DNA reads TGTGCCAGCAGTTTGGACAGGGGAGCCAACGAGCAGTACTTC.

This clone was seen ten or more times. The V call is TRBV6-8, the J call TRBJ2-7, with D possibly matching TRBD1 (5 bases). V dropped 2 bases and J dropped 3 bases, with 8 bases sitting between them. CDR1 and CDR2 from the germline V gene are MNHGY and SAAAGT. The CDR3 spans 13 residues. CDR3 DNA: TGTGCCAGCAGTTACGACAGACACTACGAGCAGTACTTC. Protein: CASSYDRHYEQYF.

This chain joins TRBV9 and TRBJ1-2, with 9 positions matching TRBD1. J lost 6 bases, V lost 3 bases, and 6 bases had no gene match. The CDR3 loop spans 14 amino acids. The germline CDR1 and CDR2 sequences are SGDLS and YYNGEE. The CDR3: CASSETGGADGYTF. The DNA of the CDR3 is TGTGCCAGCAGCGAAACAGGGGGCGCGGATGGCTACACCTTC.

Worth noting for this clone: Compared with germline, one end of the junction differs, possibly owing to a read error. The rearrangement uses TRBV6-8 and TRBJ2-2; 8 bases agree with TRBD1. Per germline, CDR1 MNHGY and CDR2 SAAAGT. The CDR3 covers 18 residues. The CDR3 is CAISVGALDGTGPGELFF. CDR3 bases: TGTGCCATCAGTGTTGGCGCATTAGACGGGACAGGTCCCGGGGAGCTGTTTTTT.

The rearrangement joins TRBV5-1 to TRBJ2-3, with 9 bases matching TRBD1. The CDR3 runs to 14 residues. V was pared by 0 bases and J by 4 bases, with 0 bases of the junction left unmatched. Looked up from germline, CDR1 is SGHRS and CDR2 is YFSETQ. In DNA form, the CDR3 reads TGCGCCAGCAGCTTGGGACAGGGGGCAGATACGCAGTATTTT. Translation: CASSLGQGADTQYF.

This clone turned up a few times. This sequence joins TRBV28 and TRBJ1-1; D gene unclear. V was pared by 3 bases and J by 0 bases, with 11 bases between. In germline, CDR1 is MDHEN, CDR2 SYDVKM. CDR3 length: 15 residues. The CDR3 region has the DNA TGTGCCAGCAGTTTTCTGCCGAGCATGAACACTGAAGCTTTCTTT. Translated: CASSFLPSMNTEAFF.

J is TRBJ2-5 and V is TRBV2; weak D call: TRBD2 (6 bases). CDR1 is SNHLY and CDR2 is FYNNEI in the germline V gene. The CDR3 length is 12 residues. Trimming stripped 10 bases from V and 7 bases from J, with 16 bases between. CDR3 region: CATQGLGGTQYF. The CDR3 nucleotides are TGTGCCACCCAAGGACTGGGAGGGACCCAGTACTTC.

This sequence joins TRBV10-2 and TRBJ2-6, with D possibly TRBD2 on 7 matching bases. Trimming left V 11 bases short and J 0 bases short, with 14 bases between. Germline-derived CDR1 and CDR2 are WSHSY and SAAADI. This CDR3 is built from 15 residues. This CDR3 is CAVTGGASGANVLTF. CDR3 bases: TGCGCCGTAACTGGGGGGGCCTCTGGGGCCAACGTCCTGACTTTC.

This clone occurred a few times. This chain joins TRBV15 and TRBJ1-5; D is ambiguous. The germline gives CDR1 LNHNV, CDR2 YYDKDF (reference sequence). V shed 0 bases and J shed 2 bases, with 11 bases lying between them. The CDR3 has 16 amino acids. CDR3 nucleotide sequence: TGTGCCACCAGCAGAGAGAAGGGAGCGGGCAATCAGCCCCAGCATTTT. Translated, it gives CATSREKGAGNQPQHF.

The chain employs TRBV18 and TRBJ2-1, with 7 bases lining up with TRBD2. Germline V gives CDR1 KGHSH, CDR2 LQKENI. The length of the CDR3 is 15 residues. V lost 1 base, J lost 1 base, and 1 base stayed unmatched. In DNA, the CDR3 is TGTGCCAGCTCACCACAGGGAGGGTCCTACAATGAGCAGTTCTTC. Amino acids: CASSPQGGSYNEQFF.

The chain couples TRBV12-5 to TRBJ1-2, with 7 bases identical to TRBD1. The CDR3 extends over 13 amino acids. Germline V lookup: CDR1 LGHNT, CDR2 FRNRAP. The CDR3 loop reads CAINGEGALGYTF. The CDR3 DNA sequence: TGTGCGATAAATGGGGAGGGGGCGCTTGGCTACACCTTC.

This clone occurred a few times. The read comes to an end 1 residue before the CDR3 does, leaving the germline J gene to fill in the end. The chain uses TRBV6-1 and TRBJ2-4, with 9 bases lining up with TRBD1. There are 16 residues in the CDR3. J lost 6 bases, V lost 1 base, and 7 bases had no gene match. Germline CDR1 is MNHNS and CDR2 is SASEGT. The CDR3 here is CASSEVRDRVLNIQYF. CDR3 DNA, as far as it was read: TGTGCCAGCAGTGAAGTCCGGGACAGGGTGTTAAACATTCAGTAC.

In its sample, this clone was seen a few times. The rearrangement links TRBV19 to TRBJ2-2, with 7 bases that match TRBD2. Trimming cost V 5 bases and J 0 bases; bases outside gene matches: 18. Germline lookup yields CDR1 LNHDA and CDR2 SQIVND (reference sequence). The CDR3 spans 20 residues. The CDR3 loop is CASSPWVGLPPDANTGELFF. The CDR3 DNA follows: TGTGCCAGTAGTCCTTGGGTGGGACTACCGCCTGATGCGAACACCGGGGAGCTGTTTTTT.

As DNA, the CDR3 is TGTGCCAGTAGTAAATTCCCCGGAAGCGGGAGGGTAGAGACCCAGTACTTC. This sequence encodes CASSKFPGSGRVETQYF. J is TRBJ2-5 and V is TRBV19; 10 nucleotides align to TRBD2. This CDR3 is 17 amino acids long. With V trimmed by 4 bases and J by 4 bases, 12 bases remained unmatched. The germline CDR1 and CDR2 sequences are LNHDA and SQIVND (reference sequence). Using reference TRBV19 and TRBJ2-5 for the parts outside the CDR3, the full variable domain is DGGITQSPKYLFRKEGQNVTLSCEQNLNHDAMYWYRQDPGQGLRLIYYSQIVNDFQKGDIAEGYSVSREKKESFPLTVTSAQKNPTAFYLCASSKFPGSGRVETQYFGPGTRLLVL.